The TCR beta chain under discussion was sequenced for a study of OX40 agonist ivuxolimab in advanced cancers. Study at large: Patients with hepatocellular carcinoma, melanoma, renal cell or head and neck cancer made up the dose-escalation patients. Of mixed ages from about 20 to 80 and averaging around 60 years, the group was almost 85% male.

The table came from immunoSEQ multiplex PCR; TCRdb's copy has only in-frame clones and leaves some out. The top ten hold over 4.5% of the sample, which has around 40,000 clones, about 85% seen once. About this clone itself: Antigen unknown.

This CDR3 region has 18 residues. The junction had 7 bases not matched to a gene; V was cut back by 2 bases and J by 3 bases. Germline CDR1 and CDR2: SGHDN and FVKESK. The study's findings and limits: CD4+ and CD8+ blood T cells expanded clonally by week 6 at 0.1 to 3.0 mg/kg. The specificity for antigen of the expanded peripheral T cells was not determined.

This rearrangement joins TRBV14 to TRBJ2-6, with 10 bases matching TRBD1. This specimen was CD4+ or CD8+ T cells sorted from blood, taken in a trial of the OX40 agonist ivuxolimab. The source of this sequence is an adult with an advanced solid tumor such as melanoma, head and neck, liver or kidney cancer. This chain's CDR3 is CASSQTRDRGIGANVLTF. CDR3 nucleotides: TGTGCCAGCAGCCAAACGCGGGACAGGGGAATTGGGGCCAACGTCCTGACTTTC.